This is a list of T cell receptor beta chains from one sample in a study of CD8 T cells in ankylosing spondylitis. TCRdb redid the calling of the 5' RACE reads with MiXCR, one entry per CDR3 protein. Among under 170,000 distinct CDR3 sequences listed, under 45% were seen once. Source material: synovial fluid, either unsorted or a sorted T cell fraction (not recorded which). The receptors were sampled from a male donor with ankylosing spondylitis. Both conserved end residues are part of each CDR3. Fields, in order: D gene, clone size, CDR3 length, J gene, V gene, CDR3 DNA, CDR3 protein. The D gene is left open where the match is weak. Clone size is not always given. Where it is, it says once, few, many or a class for expanded clones.

D: NA
size: NA
length: 12
J: TRBJ1-1
V: TRBV6-1
DNA: TGTGCCAGCAGCCCCGTGGGGTACGGGGCTTTCTTT
CDR3: CASSPVGYGAFF

D: TRBD1
size: NA
length: 14
J: TRBJ2-2
V: TRBV29-1
DNA: TGCAGCGTTGCGGGACAGGGTGACACCGGGGAGCTGTTTTTT
CDR3: CSVAGQGDTGELFF

D: NA
size: NA
length: 15
J: TRBJ2-5
V: TRBV2
DNA: TGTGCCAGCATTTCGTTGGGACGCTTAAGGGAGACCCAGTACTTC
CDR3: CASISLGRLRETQYF

D: NA
size: NA
length: 15
J: TRBJ2-1
V: TRBV9
DNA: TGTGCCAGCAGCGTAGAAGGGGGACCCTACAATGAGCAGTTCTTC
CDR3: CASSVEGGPYNEQFF

D: TRBD1
size: NA
length: 16
J: TRBJ2-2
V: TRBV9
DNA: TGTGCCAGCAGCCTCCCGGAGACAGGGGGCAGGGGGGAGCTGTTTTTT
CDR3: CASSLPETGGRGELFF

D: NA
size: many
length: 15
J: TRBJ2-3
V: TRBV3-1
DNA: TGTGCCAGCAGCCAAGCGGTCCTGGCCACAGATACGCAGTATTTT
CDR3: CASSQAVLATDTQYF

D: TRBD2
size: few
length: 16
J: TRBJ2-3
V: TRBV5-5
DNA: TGTGCCAGCAGCCCATTACTAGCGGGAGTCCCAGATACGCAGTATTTT
CDR3: CASSPLLAGVPDTQYF

D: TRBD2
size: NA
length: 13
J: TRBJ2-1
V: TRBV2
DNA: TGTGCCAGCATGACTAGCTGGGGGAATGAGCAGTTCTTC
CDR3: CASMTSWGNEQFF

D: NA
size: many
length: 13
J: TRBJ2-2
V: TRBV29-1
DNA: TGCAGCGTTGAAGCGGTTAACACCGGGGAGCTGTTTTTT
CDR3: CSVEAVNTGELFF

D: TRBD1
size: NA
length: 15
J: TRBJ2-2
V: TRBV4-1
DNA: TGCGCCAGCAGCCAAGACCGGACAGGGTTCGGGGAGCTGTTTTTT
CDR3: CASSQDRTGFGELFF

D: NA
size: many
length: 14
J: TRBJ2-7
V: TRBV7-8
DNA: TGTGCCAGCAGCTTAGCAGGGGGAGAGTGGGAGCAGTACTTC
CDR3: CASSLAGGEWEQYF

D: NA
size: NA
length: 16
J: TRBJ2-3
V: TRBV18
DNA: TGTGCCAGCTCGCAGGCCCTTTTTCGCGTTGGAGATACGCAGTATTTT
CDR3: CASSQALFRVGDTQYF

D: NA
size: NA
length: 13
J: TRBJ1-5
V: TRBV20-1
DNA: TGCAGTGCCCTTCGGCCCTATGAACTGCCCCAGCATTTT
CDR3: CSALRPYELPQHF

D: NA
size: NA
length: 15
J: TRBJ2-5
V: TRBV10-3
DNA: TGTGCCATCAGTGAGTTTGCCCACTTTGGGGAGACCCAGTACTTC
CDR3: CAISEFAHFGETQYF

D: TRBD2
size: NA
length: 12
J: TRBJ2-1
V: TRBV7-3
DNA: TGTGCCAGCAGCCTTACGGGGGGGGATCCGTTCTTC
CDR3: CASSLTGGDPFF

D: NA
size: many
length: 14
J: TRBJ2-4
V: TRBV2
DNA: TGTGCCAGCAGTGATACGCACGGGGGAAACATTCAGTACTTC
CDR3: CASSDTHGGNIQYF

D: TRBD1
size: once
length: 16
J: TRBJ2-2
V: TRBV7-2
DNA: TGTGCCAGCAGATGGCGGCAGGGGGCCCCCAGGGGGGAGCTGTTTTTT
CDR3: CASRWRQGAPRGELFF

D: NA
size: NA
length: 12
J: TRBJ1-2
V: TRBV4-1
DNA: TGCGCCAGCAGCCAAGTGGACGGGGGCTACACCTTC
CDR3: CASSQVDGGYTF

D: NA
size: many
length: 11
J: TRBJ2-3
V: TRBV12-3/TRBV12-4
DNA: TGTGCCAGCAGCTTAGCAGATACGCAGTATTTT
CDR3: CASSLADTQYF

D: NA
size: few
length: 14
J: TRBJ1-2
V: TRBV7-2
DNA: TGTGCCAGCCGGAGACCTCAGAGTCAAAATGGCTACACCTTC
CDR3: CASRRPQSQNGYTF

D: NA
size: once
length: 15
J: TRBJ2-7
V: TRBV21-1
DNA: TGTGCCAGCAGCAAAGTGGGCGGAAGCTCCTACGAGCAGTACTTC
CDR3: CASSKVGGSSYEQYF

D: NA
size: NA
length: 14
J: TRBJ2-2
V: TRBV4-1
DNA: TGCGCCAGCAGCCTTGGCAGGGACACCGGGGAGCTGTTTTTT
CDR3: CASSLGRDTGELFF

D: NA
size: NA
length: 13
J: TRBJ2-1
V: TRBV7-7
DNA: TGTGCTAGCAGCTCGGACGGAAACAATGAGCAGTTCTTC
CDR3: CASSSDGNNEQFF

D: TRBD1
size: once
length: 16
J: TRBJ2-3
V: TRBV6-2/TRBV6-3
DNA: TGTGCCAGCAGTCGCCTAACAGGGGGACCCACAGATACGCAGTATTTT
CDR3: CASSRLTGGPTDTQYF

D: NA
size: NA
length: 15
J: TRBJ1-2
V: TRBV3-1
DNA: TGTGCCAGCAGCCAGGTAACGCGGGAGCTGGGCGGCTACACCTTC
CDR3: CASSQVTRELGGYTF

D: NA
size: NA
length: 15
J: TRBJ2-7
V: TRBV5-1
DNA: TGCGCCAGCAGCTTGGGTCGGGGCACGACCTACGAGCAGTACTTC
CDR3: CASSLGRGTTYEQYF

D: TRBD2
size: NA
length: 17
J: TRBJ2-2
V: TRBV4-2
DNA: TGTGCCAGCAGCAACCCGCGACTAGCGGGAGGGATCGGGGAGCTGTTTTTT
CDR3: CASSNPRLAGGIGELFF

D: NA
size: NA
length: 17
J: TRBJ2-7
V: TRBV20-1
DNA: TGCAGTGCTAGAGAGCCCCTACAGGGAACCAACCTGAACGAGCAGTACTTC
CDR3: CSAREPLQGTNLNEQYF

D: NA
size: NA
length: 13
J: TRBJ2-7
V: TRBV12-3/TRBV12-4
DNA: TGTGCCAGCAGTTTTTACAGGCCCTACGAGCAGTACTTC
CDR3: CASSFYRPYEQYF

D: NA
size: large
length: 16
J: TRBJ2-5
V: TRBV12-3/TRBV12-4
DNA: TGTGCCAGCAGTTTACTCCCTCCCAGTAATCAAGAGACCCAGTACTTC
CDR3: CASSLLPPSNQETQYF

D: TRBD1
size: few
length: 16
J: TRBJ1-1
V: TRBV19
DNA: TGTGCCAGTACCAGACCCCCGGGACAGATTGTCACTGAAGCTTTCTTT
CDR3: CASTRPPGQIVTEAFF

D: TRBD2
size: NA
length: 13
J: TRBJ2-7
V: TRBV20-1
DNA: TGCAGTGCACCCCTAAGCGGGACTGGGGAGCAGTACTTC
CDR3: CSAPLSGTGEQYF

D: NA
size: NA
length: 12
J: TRBJ1-3
V: TRBV29-1
DNA: TGCAGCGGGGGTACAGGGAAGAACACCATATATTTT
CDR3: CSGGTGKNTIYF

D: NA
size: few
length: 13
J: TRBJ2-4
V: TRBV7-9
DNA: TGTGCCAGCAGCTTAGCGCTGGAGGACATTCAGTACTTC
CDR3: CASSLALEDIQYF

D: NA
size: NA
length: 15
J: TRBJ2-1
V: TRBV5-1
DNA: TGCGCCAGCAGCTTTAAGATATTAACCTACAATGAGCAGTTCTTC
CDR3: CASSFKILTYNEQFF

D: NA
size: many
length: 17
J: TRBJ1-4
V: TRBV25-1
DNA: TGTGCCAGCAGTGAATATGGTGGGGGTGTGCGTGGTGAAAAACTGTTTTTT
CDR3: CASSEYGGGVRGEKLFF

D: TRBD1
size: large
length: 16
J: TRBJ1-2
V: TRBV4-1
DNA: TGCGCCAGCAGCCAAGATTTGGGGACAGGAAACTATGGCTACACCTTC
CDR3: CASSQDLGTGNYGYTF

D: NA
size: NA
length: 14
J: TRBJ2-5
V: TRBV7-3
DNA: TGTGCCAGCAGCTTAGTAGGGGCCGGAGAGACCCAGTACTTC
CDR3: CASSLVGAGETQYF

D: TRBD2
size: NA
length: 15
J: TRBJ2-3
V: TRBV5-4
DNA: TGTGCCAGCAGCTCCCCAGCGGGAGGGACGGATACGCAGTATTTT
CDR3: CASSSPAGGTDTQYF

D: TRBD1
size: NA
length: 15
J: TRBJ1-2
V: TRBV6-5
DNA: TGTGCCAGCAGTTACTCGGGCAGGGGGAACCATGGCTACACCTTC
CDR3: CASSYSGRGNHGYTF

D: TRBD1
size: NA
length: 13
J: TRBJ2-1
V: TRBV20-1
DNA: TGCAGTGCGAGACAGGGTGACTACAATGAGCAGTTCTTC
CDR3: CSARQGDYNEQFF

D: NA
size: NA
length: 14
J: TRBJ2-7
V: TRBV28
DNA: TGTGCCAGCAGTGGCATTACCGCGGACTACGAGCAGTACTTC
CDR3: CASSGITADYEQYF

D: TRBD1
size: NA
length: 13
J: TRBJ1-1
V: TRBV10-3
DNA: TGTGCCATCAGTCTAAGACAGGGCGGAGAAGCTTTCTTT
CDR3: CAISLRQGGEAFF

D: TRBD2
size: few
length: 18
J: TRBJ2-2
V: TRBV12-3/TRBV12-4
DNA: TGTGCCAGCAGTATGGGACTAGCGGGAGGGCCGGACACCGGGGAGCTGTTTTTT
CDR3: CASSMGLAGGPDTGELFF

D: TRBD1
size: NA
length: 17
J: TRBJ2-5
V: TRBV11-2
DNA: TGTGCCAGCAGCTTTACCCCCGGGACAGGGGGCCAAGAGACCCAGTACTTC
CDR3: CASSFTPGTGGQETQYF